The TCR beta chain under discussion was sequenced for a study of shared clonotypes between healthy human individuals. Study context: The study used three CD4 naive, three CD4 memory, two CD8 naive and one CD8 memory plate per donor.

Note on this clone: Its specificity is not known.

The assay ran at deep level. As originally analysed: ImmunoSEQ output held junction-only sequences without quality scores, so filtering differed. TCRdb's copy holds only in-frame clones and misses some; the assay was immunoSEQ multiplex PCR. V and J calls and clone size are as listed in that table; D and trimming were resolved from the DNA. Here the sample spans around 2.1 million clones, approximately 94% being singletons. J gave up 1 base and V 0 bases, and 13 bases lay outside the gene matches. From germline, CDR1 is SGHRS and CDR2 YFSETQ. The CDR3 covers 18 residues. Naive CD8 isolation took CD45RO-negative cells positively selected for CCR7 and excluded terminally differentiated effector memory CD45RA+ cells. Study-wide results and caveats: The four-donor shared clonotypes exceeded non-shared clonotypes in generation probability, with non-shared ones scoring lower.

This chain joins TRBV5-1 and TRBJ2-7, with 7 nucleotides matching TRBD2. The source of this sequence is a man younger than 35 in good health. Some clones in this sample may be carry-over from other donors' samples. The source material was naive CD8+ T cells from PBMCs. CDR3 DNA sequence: TGCGCCAGCAGCTTGGGCCTAACCCTAGCGGCCCGTTCCTACGAGCAGTACTTC. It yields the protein CASSLGLTLAARSYEQYF.